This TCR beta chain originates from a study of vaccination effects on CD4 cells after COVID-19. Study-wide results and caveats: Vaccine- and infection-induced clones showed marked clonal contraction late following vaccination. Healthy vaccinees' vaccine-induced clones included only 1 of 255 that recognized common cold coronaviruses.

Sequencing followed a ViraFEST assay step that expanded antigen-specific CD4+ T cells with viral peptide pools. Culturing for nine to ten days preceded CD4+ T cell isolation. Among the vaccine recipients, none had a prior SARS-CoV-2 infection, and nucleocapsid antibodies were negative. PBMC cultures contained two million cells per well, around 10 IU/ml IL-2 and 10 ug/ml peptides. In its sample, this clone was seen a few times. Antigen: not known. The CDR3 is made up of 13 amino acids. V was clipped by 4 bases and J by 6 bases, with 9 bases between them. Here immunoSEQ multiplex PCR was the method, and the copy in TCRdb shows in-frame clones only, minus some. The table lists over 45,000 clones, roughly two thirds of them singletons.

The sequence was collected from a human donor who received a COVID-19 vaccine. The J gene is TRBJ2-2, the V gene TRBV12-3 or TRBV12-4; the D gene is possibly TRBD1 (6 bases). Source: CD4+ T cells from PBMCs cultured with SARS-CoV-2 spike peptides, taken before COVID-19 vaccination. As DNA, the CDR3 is TGTGCCAGCAGTTCCACAGGGCCCGGGGAGCTGTTTTTT. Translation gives CASSSTGPGELFF.